Presented here are 26 T cell receptor beta chains from one specimen sequenced in a study of molecular identifiers for immune sequencing clone quantification. TCRdb reanalysed the PCR reads using MiXCR and keeps one entry per CDR3 protein. The data hold about 510,000 distinct CDR3 sequences, with 25% observed a single time. Sequencing was carried out using naive CD8+ T cells from blood, with Jurkat cell RNA spiked in. Subset given: FACS-sorted CD8+CD4-CCR7+CD45RA+ naive T cells. The receptors stem from a human donor in good health. Some libraries in this study had Jurkat cell RNA spiked in.

This clonotype was counted a few times. The chain uses TRBV20-1 and TRBJ2-3; D is undetermined. This CDR3 has 17 residues. With 0 bases removed from V and 2 bases from J, the gap between germline ends came to 18 bases. CDR1 is DFQATT and CDR2 is SNEGSKA in the germline V gene (reference sequence). CDR3 region: CSARDIVLGGYTDTQYF. The DNA for the CDR3 is TGCAGTGCTAGAGATATTGTCCTCGGCGGCTACACAGATACGCAGTATTTT.

This clonotype has a single count. A much larger clone differs from this one at a single base, so this may be a read error. The chain carries TRBV5-1 and TRBJ1-1; D gene ambiguous. Trimming shortened V by 5 bases and J by 0 bases, and 8 bases separated the two germline ends. The CDR3 contains 13 residues. Germline CDR1 is SGHRS and CDR2 is YFSETQ. For the CDR3, the DNA is TGCGCCAGCAGGGACTGCATGAACACTGAAGCTTTCTTT. It encodes CASRDCMNTEAFF.

This clonotype was recorded many times. V is TRBV7-9 and J is TRBJ1-5; the match to TRBD1 covers 7 bases. V lost 1 base, J lost 5 bases, and 5 bases stayed unmatched. The CDR3 is 15 amino acids. CDR1 and CDR2 from the germline V gene are SEHNR and FQNEAQ (reference sequence). The CDR3: CASSLVEGADQPQHF. In DNA form, the CDR3 reads TGTGCCAGCAGCTTAGTGGAGGGGGCCGATCAGCCCCAGCATTTT.

This clonotype has more than one count but fewer than ten. The chain uses TRBV27 and TRBJ2-7, with TRBD1 identical over 9 bases. The length of the CDR3 is 15 residues. Germline CDR1 and CDR2: MNHEY and SMNVEV (reference sequence). With 6 bases clipped from V and 3 bases from J, the junction kept 9 bases outside the gene matches. The CDR3 loop reads CASRFSGTGNYEQYF. DNA for the CDR3: TGTGCCAGCAGGTTTTCCGGGACAGGGAACTACGAGCAGTACTTC.

This clonotype was seen a few times. One junction end disagrees with the germline gene, perhaps due to a read error. This chain connects TRBV7-9 to TRBJ2-7, with 9 bases identical to TRBD1. Germline-derived CDR1 and CDR2 are SEHNR and FQNEAQ (reference sequence). The CDR3 runs to 13 residues. Here the CDR3 DNA reads TGTGCCAGCAGCAAGGGGACAGGGATTGAGCAGTGCTTC. Translated, it gives CASSKGTGIEQCF.

J is TRBJ2-1 and V is TRBV5-6; 10 bases match TRBD1. This CDR3 region has 17 residues. Per germline, CDR1 SGHDT and CDR2 YYEEEE. V lost 1 base to trimming and J lost 7 bases; unmatched junction nucleotides: 11. CDR3 coding DNA: TGTGCCAGCAGCTTGTATATTCTGGGACAGGGGATAAATGAGCAGTTCTTC. As protein: CASSLYILGQGINEQFF.

In this sample, this clonotype turned up a few times. This chain joins TRBV5-6 and TRBJ2-7; D might be TRBD2 (6 bases). Per the germline V gene, CDR1 is SGHDT and CDR2 is YYEEEE. The CDR3 consists of 17 residues. Between the trimmed V and J ends, which lost 4 bases and 2 bases, there was a span of 22 bases. Here the CDR3 reads CASSPAASGDHPYEQYF. For the CDR3, the DNA is TGTGCCAGCAGCCCTGCTGCGTCGGGGGATCATCCCTACGAGCAGTACTTC. The full variable domain, rest sourced from reference TRBV5-6 and TRBJ2-7, is DAGVTQSPTHLIKTRGQQVTLRCSPKSGHDTVSWYQQALGQGPQFIFQYYEEEERQRGNFPDRFSGHQFPNYSSELNVNALLLGDSALYLCASSPAASGDHPYEQYFGPGTRLTVT.

In its sample, this clonotype was seen many times. In DNA form, the CDR3 reads TGCGCCAGCAGCCAAGAGCGGGAGGCCCACGAGCAGTACTTC. Its protein product is CASSQEREAHEQYF. The V and J genes are TRBV4-3 and TRBJ2-7; TRBD2 aligns across 8 bases. The germline CDR1 and CDR2 sequences are LGHNA and YSLEER. The V gene end was trimmed by 0 bases and the J gene end by 5 bases; junction bases not matched to a gene: 3. This CDR3 is built from 14 residues.

This clonotype was detected a few times. The chain's CDR3 is CASRTRAGFQETQYF. CDR3 nucleotide sequence: TGTGCCAGCAGAACTAGAGCGGGTTTCCAAGAGACCCAGTACTTC. The chain links TRBV2 to TRBJ2-5, with D perhaps TRBD2 (6 bases). This CDR3 has 15 residues. Trimming stripped 6 bases from V and 1 base from J, with 15 bases between. Germline values: CDR1 SNHLY, CDR2 FYNNEI. Full variable domain (missing parts from reference TRBV2 and TRBJ2-5): EPEVTQTPSHQVTQMGQEVILRCVPISNHLYFYWYRQILGQKVEFLVSFYNNEISEKSEIFDDQFSVERPDGSNFTLKIRSTKLEDSAMYFCASRTRAGFQETQYFGPGTRLLVL.

Notes on this clonotype: Lacking the conserved final phenylalanine or tryptophan, this CDR3 likely reflects a read error. The chain links TRBV20-1 to TRBJ1-1; 8 nucleotides agree with TRBD1. The length of the CDR3 is 11 residues. Germline V gene data show CDR1 as DFQATT and CDR2 as SNEGSKA (reference sequence). Trimming removed 8 bases from V and 11 bases from J; junction bases left unmatched: 10. DNA for the CDR3: TGCAGTATTGGCCAGGGGGCTTTTGCTTTCATT. Amino acids: CSIGQGAFAFI.

This clonotype was seen more than once but under ten times. CDR3 protein: CASSWGTRSYNEQFF. Written as DNA, the CDR3 is TGTGCCAGCAGTTGGGGGACTAGATCCTACAATGAGCAGTTCTTC. The chain carries TRBV27 and TRBJ2-1; 8 bases align to TRBD2. Germline CDR1 is MNHEY and CDR2 is SMNVEV (reference sequence). The CDR3 covers 15 residues. Unmatched junction bases numbered 3, after V lost 4 bases and J lost 1 base.

The chain couples TRBV4-3 to TRBJ2-3; 7 positions match TRBD1. The CDR3 has 16 amino acids. With V trimmed by 0 bases and J by 2 bases, 5 bases remained unmatched. Germline CDR1 is LGHNA and CDR2 is YSLEER. The CDR3 loop is CASSQDLGQSTDTQYF. CDR3 DNA sequence: TGCGCCAGCAGCCAAGACCTGGGACAGTCCACAGATACGCAGTATTTT.

A remark on this clonotype: This could be a read error, since a much larger clone is one nucleotide away. This chain joins TRBV24-1 and TRBJ1-1; 7 nucleotides align to TRBD1. There are 13 residues in the CDR3. Germline CDR1 KGHDR, CDR2 SFDVKD. Here the CDR3 reads CATSQTGSTEALF. CDR3 bases: TGTGCCACCAGCCAGACAGGGTCCACTGAAGCTCTCTTT.

This sequence joins TRBV30 and TRBJ1-6, with TRBD1 matching 7 bases. The germline V gene has CDR1 GTSNPN and CDR2 SVGIG (reference sequence). This CDR3 spans 13 amino acids. The V segment lost 4 bases and the J segment 10 bases; nucleotides outside the gene matches: 7. The CDR3, as DNA: TGTGCCTGGACCCCAGGGGGTTTATCACCCCTCCACTTT. It translates to CAWTPGGLSPLHF. The full variable domain, rest sourced from reference TRBV30 and TRBJ1-6, is SQTIHQWPATLVQPVGSPLSLECTVEGTSNPNLYWYRQAAGRGLQLLFYSVGIGQISSEVPQNLSASRPQDRQFILSSKKLLLSDSGFYLCAWTPGGLSPLHFGNGTRLTVT.

This chain joins TRBV27 and TRBJ2-3; either TRBD1 or TRBD2 may fit D (6 bases each). This CDR3 is built from 13 residues. Germline CDR1 is MNHEY and CDR2 is SMNVEV (reference sequence). The V gene lost 7 bases and the J gene lost 3 bases, with 11 bases spanning the gap. As DNA, the CDR3 is TGTGCCAGCACGAGGGGGGAGACAGATACGCAGTATTTT. It yields the protein CASTRGETDTQYF.

The chain is built from TRBV6-5 and TRBJ2-2, with a tentative D call TRBD2 (7 bases). V shed 6 bases and J shed 6 bases, with 20 bases lying between them. The CDR3 spans 16 residues. Germline-derived CDR1 and CDR2 are MNHEY and SVGAGI. The CDR3 DNA reads as TGTGCCAGCAGGGACCCTTACGTGGGGGGGCCCGGGGAGCTGTTTTTT. Protein sequence: CASRDPYVGGPGELFF.

The chain joins TRBV2 to TRBJ1-4; 7 bases are a match to TRBD1. The CDR3 consists of 18 residues. The J segment lost 1 base and the V segment lost 2 bases, leaving 10 bases of the junction unmatched. Germline V gene sequence: CDR1 SNHLY, CDR2 FYNNEI. The DNA of the CDR3 is TGTGCCAGCAGTGAATCGGGGACAGCTGAGGGAACTAATGAAAAACTGTTTTTT. Translation gives CASSESGTAEGTNEKLFF.

This chain joins TRBV28 and TRBJ2-7; a weak D match, TRBD1 (6 bases). The V end lost 6 bases, the J end lost 6 bases, and 21 bases lay between the germline ends. Germline CDR1 is MDHEN and CDR2 is SYDVKM. The CDR3 has 15 amino acids. The CDR3 DNA sequence: TGTGCCAGCAGGTTAAGGACAGAGGTGTCGGCCGAGCAGTACTTC. Translation gives CASRLRTEVSAEQYF.

This clonotype is a singleton in its sample. The chain is built from TRBV29-1 and TRBJ2-7; D possibly corresponds to TRBD2 (6 bases). The CDR3 runs to 18 residues. The V and J ends lost 0 bases and 1 base respectively, with 22 bases between them. Germline loops: CDR1 SQVTM, CDR2 ANQGSEA. For the CDR3, the DNA is TGCAGCGTTGAAGATTGGGGTGTGTCTGGGACTGGATCCTACGAGCAGTACTTC. Its protein product is CSVEDWGVSGTGSYEQYF.

This clonotype appeared a few times. This rearrangement joins TRBV18 to TRBJ2-3, with D perhaps matching TRBD1 or TRBD2 (5 bases each). V gave up 3 bases and J gave up 1 base, with 11 bases separating them. Germline CDR1 is KGHSH and CDR2 is LQKENI. CDR3 length: 15 amino acids. CDR3 sequence (DNA): TGTGCCAGCTCACCCCAACCGGGACGCACAGATACGCAGTATTTT. It translates to CASSPQPGRTDTQYF.

V gene TRBV7-9 combines with J gene TRBJ2-3; D tentatively fits TRBD1 or TRBD2 (5 bases each). The CDR3 sequence is 18 residues long. The V end was cut by 7 bases, the J end by 1 base, with 24 bases between. Looked up from germline, CDR1 is SEHNR and CDR2 is FQNEAQ (reference sequence). CDR3 amino acids: CASTPDLGVVMGTDTQYF. CDR3 DNA: TGTGCCAGCACCCCAGATTTGGGGGTTGTGATGGGCACAGATACGCAGTATTTT. Filled out from reference TRBV7-9 and TRBJ2-3, the complete variable domain reads DTGVSQNPRHKITKRGQNVTFRCDPISEHNRLYWYRQTLGQGPEFLTYFQNEAQLEKSRLLSDRFSAERPKGSFSTLEIQRTEQGDSAMYLCASTPDLGVVMGTDTQYFGPGTRLTVL.

The CDR3 DNA follows: TGTGCCAGCAGGCGGGGGACAAGCTATAGCAATCAGCCCCAGCATTTT. Encoded protein: CASRRGTSYSNQPQHF. V is TRBV7-4 and J is TRBJ1-5, with D tentatively TRBD1 (6 bases). Trimming removed 6 bases from V and 0 bases from J, with 15 bases in between. Germline lookup yields CDR1 SGHVT and CDR2 SQSDAQ. The CDR3 loop spans 16 amino acids.

This clonotype was counted only a few times. The chain recombines TRBV4-3 with TRBJ2-5; D perhaps matches TRBD1 (6 bases). Germline CDR1 LGHNA, CDR2 YSLEER. The CDR3 length is 15 residues. Trimming shortened V by 3 bases and J by 4 bases, and 15 bases separated the two germline ends. This chain's CDR3 is CASSQGTGFGETQYF. The CDR3 bases are TGCGCCAGCAGCCAGGGTACAGGGTTTGGAGAGACCCAGTACTTC.

As for this clonotype: With a much larger clone just one base away, this may be a read error. The chain employs TRBV6-5 and TRBJ1-1, with D possibly TRBD1 on 5 matching bases. This CDR3 comprises 15 residues. Germline CDR1 and CDR2: MNHEY and SVGAGI. With 4 bases removed from V and 1 base from J, the gap between germline ends came to 13 bases. CDR3 sequence: CASSFSSGQNTEAFF. The DNA of the CDR3 is TGTGCCAGCAGTTTTTCATCCGGACAGAACACTGAAGCTTTCTTT.

This clonotype showed up many times. The chain uses TRBV15 and TRBJ2-3; possibly TRBD2 for D (5 bases). Between the trimmed V and J ends, which lost 5 bases and 1 base, there was a span of 10 bases. The CDR3 is 14 amino acids. Germline V gives CDR1 LNHNV, CDR2 YYDKDF (reference sequence). CDR3 loop: CATSRGPGTDTQYF. In nucleotides, the CDR3 is TGTGCCACCAGCCGGGGTCCCGGCACAGATACGCAGTATTTT.

Points on this clonotype: This could be a read error, since a much larger clone is one nucleotide away. The J gene is TRBJ2-3, the V gene TRBV20-1; D might be TRBD1 (6 bases). Looked up from germline, CDR1 is DFQATT and CDR2 is SNEGSKA (reference sequence). CDR3 length: 15 amino acids. The CDR3 region is CSARGRTEFTDAQYF. The CDR3 nucleotides read TGCAGTGCTAGAGGGAGGACAGAGTTCACAGATGCGCAGTATTTT.